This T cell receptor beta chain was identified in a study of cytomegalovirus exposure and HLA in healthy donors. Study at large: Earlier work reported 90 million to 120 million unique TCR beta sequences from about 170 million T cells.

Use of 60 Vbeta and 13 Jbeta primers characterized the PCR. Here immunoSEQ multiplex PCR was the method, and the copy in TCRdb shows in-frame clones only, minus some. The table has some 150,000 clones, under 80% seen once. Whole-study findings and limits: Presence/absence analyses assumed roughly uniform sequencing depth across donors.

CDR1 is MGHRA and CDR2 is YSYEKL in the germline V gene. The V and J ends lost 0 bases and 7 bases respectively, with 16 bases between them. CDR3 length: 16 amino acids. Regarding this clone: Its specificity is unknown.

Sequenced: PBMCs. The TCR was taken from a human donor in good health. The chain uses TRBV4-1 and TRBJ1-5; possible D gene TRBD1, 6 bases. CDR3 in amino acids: CASSQEGTYAGQPQHF. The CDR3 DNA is TGCGCCAGCAGCCAAGAAGGGACATATGCAGGACAGCCCCAGCATTTT.